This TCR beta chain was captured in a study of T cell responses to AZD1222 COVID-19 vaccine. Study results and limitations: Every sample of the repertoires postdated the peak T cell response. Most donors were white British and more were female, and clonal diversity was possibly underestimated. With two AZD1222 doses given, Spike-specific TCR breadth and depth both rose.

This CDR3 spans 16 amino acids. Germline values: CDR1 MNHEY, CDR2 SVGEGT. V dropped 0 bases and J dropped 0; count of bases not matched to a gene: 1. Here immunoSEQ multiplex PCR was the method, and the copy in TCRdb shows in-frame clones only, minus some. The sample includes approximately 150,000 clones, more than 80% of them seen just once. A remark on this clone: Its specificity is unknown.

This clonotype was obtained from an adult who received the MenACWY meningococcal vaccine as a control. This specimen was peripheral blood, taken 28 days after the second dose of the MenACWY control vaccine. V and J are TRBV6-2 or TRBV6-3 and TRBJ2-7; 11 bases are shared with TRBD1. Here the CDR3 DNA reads TGTGCCAGCAGTTACTCGGGACAGGGGGGCTCCTACGAGCAGTACTTC. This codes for CASSYSGQGGSYEQYF.